One sample yielded the 28 T cell receptor beta chains listed below, sequenced in a study of cytomegalovirus exposure and HLA in healthy donors. TCRdb's copy holds only in-frame clones and misses some; the assay was immunoSEQ multiplex PCR. The table records about 110,000 clones, 85% to 90% of them present only once. The sequencing sample was made of PBMCs. These receptors all stem from a woman in her thirties in good health and CMV-seropositive.

This chain connects TRBV4-3 to TRBJ1-3; D is possibly TRBD1 (6 bases). Trimming stripped 4 bases from V and 0 bases from J, with 13 bases between. The CDR3 runs 16 residues. The germline gives CDR1 LGHNA, CDR2 YSLEER. CDR3 in DNA: TGCGCCAGCAGCCCCCGACAGGATCTCTCTGGAAACACCATATATTTT. Its translation: CASSPRQDLSGNTIYF.

The CDR3 nucleotides are TGTGCCAGCAGTGCGGGCGGGAGTTTGGAGACCCAGTACTTC. It specifies CASSAGGSLETQYF. The genes are TRBV25-1 and TRBJ2-5, with 7 bases matching TRBD2. Trimming at V came to 4 bases and at J to 5 bases, leaving 7 bases not matched to a gene. The CDR3 spans 14 residues. Germline lookup yields CDR1 MGHDK and CDR2 SYGVNS.

This clone was observed a single time. The chain is built from TRBV7-8 and TRBJ1-1, with a possible D match to TRBD1 (5 bases). V shed 5 bases and J shed 0 bases, with 7 bases lying between them. Germline values: CDR1 SGHVS, CDR2 FQNEAQ. The CDR3 runs 13 residues. The CDR3 nucleotides read TGTGCCAGCAGCCGGACAATGAACACTGAAGCTTTCTTT. Its protein product is CASSRTMNTEAFF.

The J gene is TRBJ1-2, the V gene TRBV28; possible D gene TRBD1, 5 bases. Germline CDR1 and CDR2: MDHEN and SYDVKM. Trimming left V 6 bases short and J 8 bases short, with 19 bases between. The CDR3 loop spans 14 amino acids. CDR3 in DNA: TGTGCCAGCAGCCAAGTAGGGGCAGTAAGGGGCTACACCTTC. Translating gives CASSQVGAVRGYTF.

The gene calls are TRBV10-3 and TRBJ1-5, with a tentative D call TRBD1 (5 bases). The V end was cut by 0 bases, the J end by 7 bases, with 19 bases between. From germline, CDR1 is ENHRY and CDR2 SYGVKD. The CDR3 runs 17 residues. The CDR3 DNA is TGTGCCATCAGTGAGTCGGGGCGGGGATCGGGTTTGCAGCCCCAGCATTTT. Its protein is CAISESGRGSGLQPQHF.

This rearrangement joins TRBV4-3 to TRBJ2-7; 10 positions agree with TRBD1. This CDR3 is 15 amino acids long. Germline assignment: CDR1 LGHNA and CDR2 YSLEER. With V trimmed by 3 bases and J by 4 bases, 6 bases remained unmatched. The DNA for the CDR3 is TGCGCCAGCAGCCAGGGGACAGGGGAGGGGTACGAGCAGTACTTC. Its protein product is CASSQGTGEGYEQYF.

The gene calls are TRBV5-1 and TRBJ2-2; no firm D call. This CDR3 has 14 amino acids. Germline V CDR1 and CDR2: SGHRS, YFSETQ. With 1 base removed from V and 4 bases from J, the gap between germline ends came to 8 bases. The CDR3 region has the DNA TGCGCCAGCAGCTTGATACATCGCACCGGGGAGCTGTTTTTT. Amino acid sequence: CASSLIHRTGELFF. The variable domain in full, with the rest retrieved from reference TRBV5-1 and TRBJ2-2, is KAGVTQTPRYLIKTRGQQVTLSCSPISGHRSVSWYQQTPGQGLQFLFEYFSETQRNKGNFPGRFSGRQFSNSRSEMNVSTLELGDSALYLCASSLIHRTGELFFGEGSRLTVL.

This clone occurred once. The genes are TRBV4-3 and TRBJ2-3; possible D gene TRBD2, 6 bases. Trimming pared 1 base from V and 6 bases from J, leaving 8 bases between. Germline V gene data show CDR1 as LGHNA and CDR2 as YSLEER. This CDR3 is 13 amino acids long. This chain's CDR3 is CASSQGLDDTQYF. Written as DNA, the CDR3 is TGCGCCAGCAGCCAAGGACTAGACGATACGCAGTATTTT.

V is TRBV28 and J is TRBJ1-2; D gene ambiguous. The germline gives CDR1 MDHEN, CDR2 SYDVKM. The CDR3 extends over 11 amino acids. The CDR3 protein is CALEGNYGYTF. The CDR3 nucleotides read TGTGCTTTAGAGGGTAACTATGGCTACACCTTC.

The chain joins TRBV10-3 to TRBJ2-1; 14 bases match TRBD2. Looked up from germline, CDR1 is ENHRY and CDR2 is SYGVKD. V shed 7 bases, J shed 9 bases, and the junction held 5 bases outside the gene matches. The CDR3 is made up of 14 amino acids. In nucleotides, the CDR3 is TGTGCCATCAAAGGACTAGCGGGGGGTGGTGAGCAGTTCTTC. It translates to CAIKGLAGGGEQFF.

This clone was seen only a few times. The chain carries TRBV4-3 and TRBJ2-5, with TRBD2 matching over 9 bases. Per the germline V gene, CDR1 is LGHNA and CDR2 is YSLEER. This CDR3 comprises 17 residues. J lost 3 bases, V lost 0 bases, and 8 bases had no gene match. CDR3 sequence reads: CASSQDPPLAGKETQYF. DNA for the CDR3: TGCGCCAGCAGCCAAGATCCCCCTCTAGCGGGAAAAGAGACCCAGTACTTC.

The rearrangement uses TRBV15 and TRBJ2-1; a possible D gene is TRBD1 (7 bases). With 5 bases removed from V and 8 bases from J, the gap between germline ends came to 22 bases. This CDR3 is built from 16 residues. The germline gives CDR1 LNHNV, CDR2 YYDKDF (reference sequence). The CDR3 nucleotides are TGTGCCACCAGCTACCTGGTGGGCCAGGGGGGCGATGAGCAGTTCTTC. Protein: CATSYLVGQGGDEQFF.

CDR3 region: CASSSPGGSYEQYF. The CDR3 bases are TGTGCCAGCAGCTCCCCGGGGGGATCCTACGAGCAGTACTTC. The V and J genes are TRBV28 and TRBJ2-7; 7 bases agree with TRBD2. V lost 6 bases to trimming and J lost 1 base; unmatched junction nucleotides: 6. The CDR3 consists of 14 residues. Germline CDR1 and CDR2: MDHEN and SYDVKM.

This rearrangement joins TRBV6-4 to TRBJ2-3, with 12 bases matching TRBD2. This CDR3 has 15 amino acids. V lost 3 bases to trimming and J lost 5 bases; unmatched junction nucleotides: 3. Looked up from germline, CDR1 is MRHNA and CDR2 is SNTAGT. The CDR3 DNA is TGTGCCAGCAGTGAAGGACTAGCGGGGATAGATACGCAGTATTTT. Its translation is CASSEGLAGIDTQYF.

V gene TRBV28 combines with J gene TRBJ2-5; 7 nucleotides agree with TRBD1. Trimming cost V 6 bases and J 5 bases; bases outside gene matches: 15. The CDR3 sequence is 16 residues long. Germline CDR1 and CDR2: MDHEN and SYDVKM. The CDR3 region has the DNA TGTGCCAGCAGACCCGGACAGGATCCCCAGTGGGAGACCCAGTACTTC. As protein: CASRPGQDPQWETQYF.

This sequence joins TRBV7-2 and TRBJ2-7; perhaps TRBD2 as D (5 bases). The germline V gene has CDR1 SGHTA and CDR2 FQGNSA. The CDR3 runs to 13 residues. Trimming took off 6 bases at V and 3 bases at J, with 12 bases between the two ends. CDR3 in DNA: TGTGCCAGCAGGCCGACGGACTTCTACGAGCAGTACTTC. This gives the protein CASRPTDFYEQYF.

The V and J genes are TRBV10-2 and TRBJ1-1, with D perhaps TRBD1 (6 bases). This CDR3 is built from 13 residues. Trimming left V 2 bases short and J 4 bases short, with 8 bases between. The germline V gene has CDR1 WSHSY and CDR2 SAAADI. This chain's CDR3 is CASSEARGTEAFF. The CDR3 DNA reads as TGCGCCAGCAGTGAGGCCAGGGGCACTGAAGCTTTCTTT.

The chain links TRBV11-1 to TRBJ2-7, with TRBD2 matching over 7 bases. Germline V gene data show CDR1 as SGHAT and CDR2 as FQDESV (reference sequence). J lost 0 bases, V lost 5 bases, and 10 bases had no gene match. The CDR3 runs to 16 residues. The CDR3 nucleotides are TGTGCCAGCAGCCCGCGGTGGAGCGGGATCTCCTACGAGCAGTACTTC. Protein sequence: CASSPRWSGISYEQYF.

This clone turned up a few times. The genes are TRBV9 and TRBJ1-1; TRBD1 is a possible D gene (5 bases). The CDR3 has 14 amino acids. V lost 3 bases, J lost 3 bases, and 12 bases lay in between. CDR1 is SGDLS and CDR2 is YYNGEE in the germline V gene. DNA for the CDR3: TGTGCCAGCAGCGCGATCGGGGGGTACACTGAAGCTTTCTTT. This encodes CASSAIGGYTEAFF. Combining the CDR3 with reference TRBV9 and TRBJ1-1 gives the whole variable domain DSGVTQTPKHLITATGQRVTLRCSPRSGDLSVYWYQQSLDQGLQFLIQYYNGEERAKGNILERFSAQQFPDLHSELNLSSLELGDSALYFCASSAIGGYTEAFFGQGTRLTVV.

This rearrangement joins TRBV7-8 to TRBJ2-6, with no clear D. Trimming cost V 5 bases and J 1 base, with 12 bases left between them. The germline CDR1 and CDR2 sequences are SGHVS and FQNEAQ. This CDR3 has 16 amino acids. The CDR3 nucleotides are TGTGCCAGCAGCCCCAGACGGCGGTCTGGGGCCAACGTCCTGACTTTC. Its translation is CASSPRRRSGANVLTF.

The genes are TRBV30 and TRBJ2-2, with unresolved D. Trimming pared 4 bases from V and 3 bases from J, leaving 3 bases between. The CDR3 is made up of 11 amino acids. In germline, CDR1 is GTSNPN, CDR2 SVGIG (reference sequence). The CDR3 spells CAWTDTGELFF. For the CDR3, the DNA is TGTGCCTGGACGGACACCGGGGAGCTGTTTTTT. Variable domain in full (rest from reference TRBV30 and TRBJ2-2): SQTIHQWPATLVQPVGSPLSLECTVEGTSNPNLYWYRQAAGRGLQLLFYSVGIGQISSEVPQNLSASRPQDRQFILSSKKLLLSDSGFYLCAWTDTGELFFGEGSRLTVL.

The chain employs TRBV7-2 and TRBJ2-1; D gene unclear. The CDR3 extends over 12 amino acids. Germline loops: CDR1 SGHTA, CDR2 FQGNSA. Trimming stripped 2 bases from V and 4 bases from J, with 3 bases between. This CDR3 reads CASSLSYNEQFF. The CDR3 DNA reads as TGTGCCAGCAGCTTATCGTACAATGAGCAGTTCTTC. The whole variable domain, filled in from reference TRBV7-2 and TRBJ2-1, reads GAGVSQSPSNKVTEKGKDVELRCDPISGHTALYWYRQSLGQGLEFLIYFQGNSAPDKSGLPSDRFSAERTGGSVSTLTIQRTQQEDSAVYLCASSLSYNEQFFGPGTRLTVL.

The chain carries TRBV6-1 and TRBJ2-7, with TRBD1 as a possible D gene (6 bases). CDR1 is MNHNS, CDR2 SASEGT, per germline. This CDR3 has 13 amino acids. Trimming removed 10 bases from V and 2 bases from J, with 15 bases in between. This chain's CDR3 is CAIGTNLPYEQYF. CDR3 coding DNA: TGTGCCATAGGGACAAATCTCCCCTACGAGCAGTACTTC.

The chain has TRBV29-1 and TRBJ1-2; TRBD1 might be the D (6 bases). Between the trimmed V and J ends, which lost 4 bases and 6 bases, there was a span of 9 bases. CDR3 length: 11 residues. Germline V gives CDR1 SQVTM, CDR2 ANQGSEA. The CDR3 loop is CSVVTGNGYTF. For the CDR3, the DNA is TGCAGCGTTGTTACAGGGAATGGCTACACCTTC.

This chain connects TRBV5-4 to TRBJ2-7; 13 nucleotides match TRBD2. The CDR3 has 15 residues. The germline V gene encodes CDR1 SGHNT and CDR2 YYREEE (reference sequence). V lost 5 bases to trimming and J lost 7 bases; unmatched junction nucleotides: 9. The CDR3 region is CASSRLAGGSGEQYF. CDR3 DNA: TGTGCCAGCAGTAGACTAGCGGGAGGTTCGGGAGAGCAGTACTTC.

The V and J genes are TRBV11-2 and TRBJ2-7; 7 bases are shared with TRBD1. From germline, CDR1 is SGHAT and CDR2 FQNNGV. The CDR3 extends over 14 amino acids. V was pared by 5 bases and J by 3 bases, with 7 bases of the junction left unmatched. The CDR3 reads CASSKGQNVYEQYF. DNA of the CDR3: TGTGCCAGCAGCAAGGGACAGAATGTCTACGAGCAGTACTTC. The full variable domain, completed using reference TRBV11-2 and TRBJ2-7, is EAGVAQSPRYKIIEKRQSVAFWCNPISGHATLYWYQQILGQGPKLLIQFQNNGVVDDSQLPKDRFSAERLKGVDSTLKIQPAKLEDSAVYLCASSKGQNVYEQYFGPGTRLTVT.

The chain joins TRBV30 to TRBJ1-1; D might be TRBD1 (5 bases). V dropped 5 bases and J dropped 8 bases, with 9 bases sitting between them. The CDR3 extends over 10 amino acids. Germline CDR1 and CDR2: GTSNPN and SVGIG (reference sequence). The CDR3 region is CAWGTKEAFF. In DNA form, the CDR3 reads TGTGCCTGGGGGACTAAGGAAGCTTTCTTT.

This clone was found once. J is TRBJ1-6 and V is TRBV30, with D tentatively TRBD1 (5 bases). The CDR3 is 15 amino acids. Per the germline V gene, CDR1 is GTSNPN and CDR2 is SVGIG (reference sequence). V was shortened by 6 bases and J by 0 bases, with 12 bases between the two germline ends. CDR3 in DNA: TGTGCCTGTAAGGAGGGGAGCTCCTATAATTCACCCCTCCACTTT. This gives the protein CACKEGSSYNSPLHF.